The 25 T cell receptor beta chains below come from one sample, sequenced in a study of cytomegalovirus exposure and HLA in healthy donors. The primer mix had 60 Vbeta and 13 Jbeta primers. Data came from immunoSEQ multiplex PCR; TCRdb stores just in-frame clones and leaves some out. The sample lists over 55,000 clones, roughly 80% seen once, with over 1.5% in the top ten. Sequencing input: PBMCs. The receptors derive from a man aged 35 to 55 in good health and CMV-seronegative.

The V gene is TRBV5-6, the J gene TRBJ2-3; the match to TRBD2 covers 8 bases. Germline V CDR1 and CDR2: SGHDT, YYEEEE. This CDR3 has 18 residues. Trimming took 4 bases from V and 1 from J; bases not matched to a gene: 14. The CDR3 region has the DNA TGTGCCAGCAGCATCTACGGGCTGGCGGGGGGCCGCACAGATACGCAGTATTTT. Translation: CASSIYGLAGGRTDTQYF.

V usage is TRBV4-3 and J usage is TRBJ1-2, with D possibly being TRBD1 (6 bases). The V and J ends lost 0 bases and 1 base respectively, with 15 bases between them. CDR1 is LGHNA and CDR2 is YSLEER in the germline V gene. CDR3 length: 17 residues. The CDR3 nucleotides are TGCGCCAGCAGCCAAGAGTGGGGGCAGCAGATTAACTATGGCTACACCTTC. This codes for CASSQEWGQQINYGYTF.

This rearrangement joins TRBV5-6 to TRBJ1-3; D gene ambiguous. The CDR3 is 15 amino acids. The V end lost 1 base, the J end lost 0 bases, and 8 bases lay between the germline ends. CDR1 is SGHDT, CDR2 YYEEEE, per germline. CDR3 bases: TGTGCCAGCAGCTTGTTTGAGAGCTCTGGAAACACCATATATTTT. Amino acids: CASSLFESSGNTIYF.

The chain links TRBV2 to TRBJ2-5; 9 positions match TRBD2. The CDR3 spans 13 residues. Germline V lookup: CDR1 SNHLY, CDR2 FYNNEI. With V trimmed by 6 bases and J by 4 bases, 3 bases remained unmatched. CDR3 in DNA: TGTGCCAGCAGGCCTAGCGGGGCAGAGACCCAGTACTTC. Encoded protein: CASRPSGAETQYF.

The chain combines TRBV7-3 with TRBJ2-1, with TRBD1 matching 7 bases. The CDR3 is 15 residues long. Germline lookup yields CDR1 SGHTA and CDR2 FQGTGA. V trimming: 4 bases; J trimming: 1 base; junction bases outside the gene matches: 4. DNA for the CDR3: TGTGCCAGCAGCTCAGCAGGGGGTTCCTACAATGAGCAGTTCTTC. This translates into CASSSAGGSYNEQFF.

This chain links TRBV6-4 with TRBJ1-6; D might be TRBD1 (6 bases). Germline CDR1 reads MRHNA; CDR2 reads SNTAGT. V lost 4 bases and J lost 6, with 10 bases in between. The CDR3 length is 14 residues. The CDR3 loop is CASSVSGVNSPLHF. The CDR3 DNA reads TGTGCCAGCAGTGTGTCAGGGGTTAATTCACCCCTCCACTTT.

The chain carries TRBV7-2 and TRBJ1-2; the D gene is possibly TRBD1 (5 bases). The V end lost 6 bases, the J end lost 7 bases, and 18 bases lay between the germline ends. The CDR3 spans 14 residues. Germline-derived CDR1 and CDR2 are SGHTA and FQGNSA. The CDR3 loop is CASSSLGPGGGYTF. As DNA, the CDR3 is TGTGCCAGCAGTTCCTTAGGCCCGGGGGGTGGCTACACCTTC.

CDR3 residues: CASSTGDRGAQDTQYF. The CDR3 bases are TGCGCCAGCAGCACTGGGGACCGGGGGGCACAAGATACGCAGTATTTT. The chain couples TRBV5-1 to TRBJ2-3; possible D gene TRBD2, 7 bases. Germline lookup yields CDR1 SGHRS and CDR2 YFSETQ. The germline V and J ends were trimmed by 4 bases and 5 bases, with 20 bases remaining between them. The CDR3 consists of 16 residues.

The chain recombines TRBV18 with TRBJ1-6, with 9 bases aligning to TRBD1. Germline V gene data show CDR1 as KGHSH and CDR2 as LQKENI. This CDR3 has 18 amino acids. V lost 3 bases and J lost 7; bases outside the gene matches: 13. This CDR3 reads CASSPPPGQGTLNSPLHF. CDR3 bases: TGTGCCAGCTCACCGCCTCCGGGACAGGGAACTCTCAATTCACCCCTCCACTTT.

The rearrangement uses TRBV10-3 and TRBJ2-7; 8 bases agree with TRBD2. The trim removed 10 bases at V and 0 bases at J, leaving 14 bases unmatched. The CDR3 extends over 16 amino acids. CDR1 and CDR2 (germline): ENHRY, SYGVKD. The chain's CDR3 is CASRGISGDSSYEQYF. DNA for the CDR3: TGTGCCAGCCGGGGTATTAGCGGGGATAGCTCCTACGAGCAGTACTTC.

The chain links TRBV9 to TRBJ2-1; 7 bases are shared with TRBD1. The germline CDR1 and CDR2 sequences are SGDLS and YYNGEE. The V and J ends lost 4 bases and 4 bases, in that order; junction bases with no gene match: 14. The CDR3 is made up of 17 amino acids. CDR3 nucleotides: TGTGCCAGCAGCTCGAGACAACCGGGACAGTTATACAATGAGCAGTTCTTC. Its translation: CASSSRQPGQLYNEQFF.

The chain uses TRBV15 and TRBJ2-3; 12 nucleotides align to TRBD1. The CDR3 extends over 20 amino acids. Unmatched junction bases numbered 17, after V lost 3 bases and J lost 4 bases. Germline assignment: CDR1 LNHNV and CDR2 YYDKDF (reference sequence). The CDR3 region is CATSSNSGTGGLGRPDTQYF. In DNA form, the CDR3 reads TGTGCCACCAGCAGCAATTCCGGGACAGGGGGCCTTGGTCGTCCAGATACGCAGTATTTT.

The rearrangement uses TRBV9 and TRBJ1-2; 8 bases align to TRBD1. V gave up 3 bases and J gave up 1 base; unmatched junction bases: 5. Germline CDR1 is SGDLS and CDR2 is YYNGEE. The CDR3 is 15 residues long. In nucleotides, the CDR3 is TGTGCCAGCAGCGGTGGACAGGGTTATAACTATGGCTACACCTTC. As protein: CASSGGQGYNYGYTF.

The chain links TRBV6-1 to TRBJ2-7, with D uncertain. V lost 4 bases and J lost 1, with 14 bases in between. The germline V gene encodes CDR1 MNHNS and CDR2 SASEGT. This CDR3 is built from 15 residues. The CDR3 here is CASSAPQGGSYEQYV. The CDR3, as DNA: TGTGCCAGCAGTGCGCCCCAAGGCGGTTCCTACGAGCAGTACGTC.

A few counts support this clone. CDR3 in DNA: TGTGCCAGCAGCTTGAGAGGTCAACTTGAAGCTTTCTTT. Amino acid sequence: CASSLRGQLEAFF. This rearrangement joins TRBV5-4 to TRBJ1-1; D uncertain. Per the germline V gene, CDR1 is SGHNT and CDR2 is YYREEE (reference sequence). Trimming shortened V by 1 base and J by 7 bases, and 11 bases separated the two germline ends. The CDR3 covers 13 residues.

In this sample, this clone turned up once. The chain is built from TRBV7-8 and TRBJ2-5, with 8 bases identical to TRBD1. Germline loops: CDR1 SGHVS, CDR2 FQNEAQ. Germline trimming cut 6 bases from V and 5 bases from J; bases unmatched to any gene: 14. The CDR3 sequence is 16 residues long. For the CDR3, the DNA is TGTGCCAGCAGATCGAATGGACAGGGAGGTGGTGAGACCCAGTACTTC. Protein product: CASRSNGQGGGETQYF. The full variable domain, in which reference TRBV7-8 and TRBJ2-5 provide the parts outside the CDR3, is GAGVSQSPRYKVAKRGQDVALRCDPISGHVSLFWYQQALGQGPEFLTYFQNEAQLDKSGLPSDRFFAERPEGSVSTLKIQRTQQEDSAVYLCASRSNGQGGGETQYFGPGTRLLVL.

The rearrangement uses TRBV4-1 and TRBJ1-4; D not certain. This CDR3 contains 12 residues. The germline V and J ends were trimmed by 0 bases and 12 bases, with 8 bases remaining between them. The germline V gene has CDR1 MGHRA and CDR2 YSYEKL. CDR3 sequence (DNA): TGCGCCAGCAGCCAAGATTTCCGCGAACTGTTTTTT. Its translation: CASSQDFRELFF.

Comments on this clone: Different DNA sequences within this sample yield the same CDR3. The chain recombines TRBV30 with TRBJ1-6; 7 nucleotides match TRBD1. Germline V gives CDR1 GTSNPN, CDR2 SVGIG (reference sequence). This CDR3 region has 13 residues. V lost 6 bases to trimming and J lost 7 bases; unmatched junction nucleotides: 6. CDR3 nucleotide sequence: TGTGCCTGCGCGACAGGGAACAATTCACCCCTCCACTTT. It yields the protein CACATGNNSPLHF.

V is TRBV4-2 and J is TRBJ2-4, with a tentative D call TRBD1 (5 bases). Looked up from germline, CDR1 is LGHNA and CDR2 is YNFKEQ. The CDR3 is 14 amino acids. V was cut by 4 bases and J by 8 bases, with 15 bases left in between. This CDR3 reads CASSPDPRVDIQYF. The DNA for the CDR3 is TGTGCCAGCAGCCCCGACCCCAGGGTCGACATTCAGTACTTC.

The chain is built from TRBV4-1 and TRBJ2-3; TRBD2 agrees at 9 bases. Germline trimming cut 4 bases from V and 4 bases from J; bases unmatched to any gene: 9. CDR1 MGHRA and CDR2 YSYEKL come from the germline V gene. The CDR3 contains 16 residues. CDR3 DNA: TGCGCCAGCAGCCGACTAGGGACTAGCATTTCAGATACGCAGTATTTT. This translates into CASSRLGTSISDTQYF.

V gene TRBV10-3 combines with J gene TRBJ2-1; TRBD2 agrees at 10 bases. This CDR3 has 16 amino acids. J gave up 5 bases and V 0 bases, and 4 bases lay outside the gene matches. Germline CDR1 is ENHRY and CDR2 is SYGVKD. The CDR3, as DNA: TGTGCCATCAGTGAGTCGATAGCGGGGGGAGACAATGAGCAGTTCTTC. This codes for CAISESIAGGDNEQFF.

The V call is TRBV4-3, the J call TRBJ2-3; 12 bases are shared with TRBD2. Trimming removed 1 base from V and 7 bases from J; junction bases left unmatched: 9. The CDR3 consists of 17 residues. Per the germline V gene, CDR1 is LGHNA and CDR2 is YSLEER. The CDR3 sequence: CASSQGRLAGASNTQYF. As DNA, the CDR3 is TGCGCCAGCAGCCAAGGGAGACTAGCGGGGGCGTCAAATACGCAGTATTTT.

This clone turned up a few times. This rearrangement joins TRBV28 to TRBJ1-1, with D possibly matching TRBD1 (6 bases). Trimming removed 6 bases at V and 1 base at J, with 9 bases between. Germline V CDR1 and CDR2: MDHEN, SYDVKM. CDR3 length: 13 residues. CDR3 nucleotide sequence: TGTGCCAGCAGGGTACAGGGGAACACTGAAGCTTTCTTT. The encoded protein is CASRVQGNTEAFF.

The chain uses TRBV7-9 and TRBJ2-7; 8 bases line up with TRBD2. Germline values: CDR1 SEHNR, CDR2 FQNEAQ (reference sequence). Losses at the gene ends were 5 bases for V and 4 bases for J; bases not matched to a gene: 16. The CDR3 extends over 17 amino acids. The CDR3 loop reads CASSLDAGRGGIYEQYV. The CDR3 DNA follows: TGTGCCAGCAGCCTCGACGCCGGTCGGGGGGGCATTTACGAGCAGTACGTC.

Comments on this clone: The junction does not match germline at one end; this may be a read error. The V gene is TRBV5-1, the J gene TRBJ2-2; D ambiguous. Germline assignment: CDR1 SGHRS and CDR2 YFSETQ. The CDR3 is 16 amino acids. As DNA, the CDR3 is TGCGCCAGCAGTTTGGCGGTCGGTTCCAACACCGGGGAGCTGTTTTTT. This codes for CASSLAVGSNTGELFF. The entire variable domain, with the rest obtained from reference TRBV5-1 and TRBJ2-2, is as follows: KAGVTQTPRYLIKTRGQQVTLSCSPISGHRSVSWYQQTPGQGLQFLFEYFSETQRNKGNFPGRFSGRQFSNSRSEMNVSTLELGDSALYLCASSLAVGSNTGELFFGEGSRLTVL.